This is a list of T cell receptor beta chains from one sample in a study of OX40 agonist ivuxolimab in advanced cancers. This table comes from immunoSEQ multiplex PCR, and its TCRdb copy is limited to in-frame clones, with some not included. This sample has fewer than 90,000 clones, with 93% found just once. Sequenced here: CD4+ or CD8+ T cells sorted from blood, sampled in a trial of the OX40 agonist ivuxolimab. Receptors were obtained from an adult with an advanced solid tumor such as melanoma, head and neck, liver or kidney cancer. Each CDR3 is given with its conserved first and last residue. D genes are given only for firm matches.

D	V	J	CDR3
.	TRBV7-3	TRBJ2-5	CASSLTGGGETQYF
.	TRBV5-8	TRBJ1-5	CASSPVGSNQPQHF
TRBD1	TRBV7-2	TRBJ2-7	CASSSTGTESYEQYF
.	TRBV6-5	TRBJ2-7	CASSIGQSYEQYF
.	TRBV4-1	TRBJ2-7	CASSLFPGTDYEQYF
TRBD1	TRBV28	TRBJ2-7	CASSPLKTGTYEQYF
.	TRBV29-1	TRBJ2-3	CSVEVGTDTQYF
.	TRBV25-1	TRBJ2-3	CASGTSSTDTQYF
.	TRBV6-5	TRBJ2-1	CASSYGVGNEQFF
.	TRBV2	TRBJ1-2	CASGTGPRF
.	TRBV6-5	TRBJ2-2	CASSYSPSGELFF
.	TRBV10-3	TRBJ1-5	CAITPMVGQPQHF
TRBD1	TRBV6-1	TRBJ2-3	CASSLDRGGTDTQYF
.	TRBV27	TRBJ2-7	CASSSITNYEQYF
TRBD2	TRBV11-2	TRBJ2-1	CASSLASGSGEQFF
.	TRBV6-1	TRBJ1-1	CATRMNTEAFF
.	TRBV19	TRBJ1-6	CASSTLLTTGSNSPLHF
TRBD2	TRBV2	TRBJ2-3	CASGTSPYDTQYF
TRBD1	TRBV6-5	TRBJ2-7	CASSYSLDRVNYEQYF
TRBD1	TRBV11-2	TRBJ1-1	CASSLKGAQRAFF
.	TRBV2	TRBJ2-7	CASRAGTYEQYF
.	TRBV13	TRBJ2-3	CASSYGLGDTQYF
.	TRBV5-6	TRBJ1-5	CASSAGLLPQPQHF
.	TRBV6-5	TRBJ2-2	CASSYAMPGSTGELFF
.	TRBV30	TRBJ1-1	CAWTQGFGNTEAFF
.	TRBV4-3	TRBJ1-2	CASSQEQGSDYGYTF
.	TRBV9	TRBJ2-6	CASSSSTGPGANVLTF
.	TRBV21-1	TRBJ1-2	CASSKGAGGVDYGYTF
.	TRBV27	TRBJ2-1	CASSLGSFYNEQFF
.	TRBV14	TRBJ2-1	CASSTWEDYNEQFF
.	TRBV2	TRBJ2-5	CASSEGDSQYF
TRBD1	TRBV5-1	.	CASSSGTGNYDEQYF
.	TRBV27	TRBJ1-1	CASSLLSTGRVKTEAFF
.	TRBV6-6	TRBJ2-4	CASSPLVASEMYF
.	TRBV13	TRBJ2-5	CASSPRGVETQYF
.	TRBV11-2	TRBJ1-5	CASSLEFGSNQPQHF
.	TRBV11-2	TRBJ2-1	CASSLLTNEQFF
TRBD2	TRBV10-2	TRBJ2-2	CASSGTSLNGELFF
.	TRBV13	TRBJ2-3	CASSSPSGGIAPGTQYF
.	TRBV13	TRBJ1-2	CASSHGVGYTF
.	TRBV2	TRBJ1-5	CASSDIRGSQPQHF
.	TRBV4-1	TRBJ2-3	CASSQESADRTDTQYF
TRBD2	TRBV7-9	TRBJ2-5	CASRPTSGISETQYF
TRBD2	TRBV7-2	TRBJ2-2	CASSSSGAPTGELFF
.	TRBV4-1	TRBJ2-1	CASSQEPADNEQFF
.	TRBV19	TRBJ1-3	CASTEGHSGNTIYF
.	TRBV28	TRBJ1-2	CASSSELGYGYTF
.	TRBV4-1	TRBJ1-3	CASSADRSSGNTIYF
TRBD1	TRBV19	TRBJ1-5	CASSSWSGGHQPQHF
.	TRBV27	TRBJ2-3	CASSYISGGDTQYF
TRBD1	TRBV7-3	TRBJ2-7	CASSLSGGDEQYF
TRBD2	TRBV19	TRBJ2-1	CASSITAGHNEQFF
TRBD2	TRBV2	TRBJ2-7	CASIDGGGSGTYEQYF